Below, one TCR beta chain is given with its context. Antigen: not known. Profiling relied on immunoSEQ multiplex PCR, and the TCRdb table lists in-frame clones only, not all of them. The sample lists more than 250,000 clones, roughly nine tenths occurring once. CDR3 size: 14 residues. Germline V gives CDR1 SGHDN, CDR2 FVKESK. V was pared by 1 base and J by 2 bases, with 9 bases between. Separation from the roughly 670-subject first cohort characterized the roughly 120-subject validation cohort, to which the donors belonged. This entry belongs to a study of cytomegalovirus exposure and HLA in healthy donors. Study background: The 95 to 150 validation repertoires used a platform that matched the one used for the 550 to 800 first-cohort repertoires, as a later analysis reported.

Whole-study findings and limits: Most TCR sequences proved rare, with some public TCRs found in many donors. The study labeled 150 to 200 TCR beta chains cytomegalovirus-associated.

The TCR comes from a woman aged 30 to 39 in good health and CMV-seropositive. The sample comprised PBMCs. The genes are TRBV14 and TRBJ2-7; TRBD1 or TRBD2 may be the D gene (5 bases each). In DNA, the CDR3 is TGTGCCAGCAGCCAAGTAGGGACCCCCTACGAGCAGTACTTC. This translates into CASSQVGTPYEQYF.